This is a list of T cell receptor beta chains from one sample in a study of OX40 agonist ivuxolimab in advanced cancers. Using immunoSEQ multiplex PCR, the repertoire was profiled, and TCRdb retains in-frame clones only, with some absent. Among 65,000 to 100,000 clones listed, about 95% were seen once. Sequenced material: CD4+ or CD8+ T cells sorted from blood, taken in a trial of the OX40 agonist ivuxolimab. These receptors all stem from an adult with an advanced solid tumor such as melanoma, head and neck, liver or kidney cancer. The CDR3 runs from the conserved cysteine through the conserved F or W. The order of the fields is CDR3 DNA, CDR3 protein, D gene, J gene, clone size, V gene. A D gene is named only where the DNA matches it firmly. The size field is filled for only some rows; it gives once, few, many or a size class.

TGTGCCAGCAGTTACTCGCTGAGGGTCCAAGAGACCCAGTACTTC CASSYSLRVQETQYF - TRBJ2-5 - TRBV6-5
TGTGCCAGCAGCGTCCCCGGGAACGGCTACACCTTC CASSVPGNGYTF - TRBJ1-2 - TRBV9
TGTGCCAGTAGTATAGATTCATATAGCAATCAGCCCCAGCATTTT CASSIDSYSNQPQHF - TRBJ1-5 - TRBV19
TGTGCCACCAGCAGACTAGCAGCCGGGGAGCTGTTTTTT CATSRLAAGELFF - TRBJ2-2 - TRBV15
TGTGCCAGCAGTGAAGATGGGGGTGGGGGATACAATGAGCAGTTCTTC CASSEDGGGGYNEQFF - TRBJ2-1 - TRBV6-1
TGTGCCAGCAGTGAAGCCTTATGGGAAGCTTTCTTT CASSEALWEAFF - TRBJ1-1 - TRBV2
TGTGCCAGCAGCGCGGGACAGGGGCTTTACGAGCAGTACTTC CASSAGQGLYEQYF TRBD1 TRBJ2-7 - TRBV5-6
TGTGCCAGCAGCCCCCACAGGGTTTTAGCGGGCTTACTGCCCTACGAGCAGTACTTC CASSPHRVLAGLLPYEQYF - TRBJ2-7 once TRBV7-9
TGTGCCAGCAGTGAAGGGGGGTACTCTAGCACAGATACGCAGTATTTT CASSEGGYSSTDTQYF - TRBJ2-3 - TRBV2
TGTGCCAGCAGCTTAGGGGGGACCGGGGAGCTGTTTTTT CASSLGGTGELFF - TRBJ2-2 - TRBV5-6
TGTGCCTGGAGTAGGATAGGGTCAGAGACCCAGTACTTC CAWSRIGSETQYF - TRBJ2-5 - TRBV30
TGTGCCAGCAGTTTTTCCTCCGGGACTATGTACAATGAGCAGTTCTTC CASSFSSGTMYNEQFF TRBD2 TRBJ2-1 once TRBV28
TGTGCCAGCAAGTTCACCGGGGAGCTGTTTTTT CASKFTGELFF - TRBJ2-2 - TRBV13
TGTGCCAGCAGCTTAGGCAGGGGAGAGGAAAAACTGTTTTTT CASSLGRGEEKLFF - TRBJ1-4 - TRBV7-9
TGTGCCAGCAGTCAGCTCACTTATGGACTAGCGGCTAGCACAGATACGCAGTATTTT CASSQLTYGLAASTDTQYF TRBD2 TRBJ2-3 - TRBV28
TGTGCCAGCTCGAGAGCGGGGCCCAGCTACGAGCAGTACTTC CASSRAGPSYEQYF TRBD2 TRBJ2-7 - TRBV5-5
TGCGCCAGCAGCCAAGTCTCCGACAGTAAGCTTGAAGCTTTCTTT CASSQVSDSKLEAFF - TRBJ1-1 - TRBV4-1
TGTGCCTCGGTCGGGGAGGGGAGCTCCTACAATGAGCAGTTCTTC CASVGEGSSYNEQFF TRBD2 TRBJ2-1 - TRBV15
TGTGCCAGCAGTTCATATGGCTACACCTTC CASSSYGYTF - TRBJ1-2 few TRBV28
TGTGCCAGCAGCTCCCGGACCCGAGAAGAAAAACTGTTTTTT CASSSRTREEKLFF - TRBJ1-4 - TRBV7-9
TGTGCCAGCTCACCACCAGCTGGGAGCGTCGGCTACACCTTC CASSPPAGSVGYTF - TRBJ1-2 - TRBV18
TGTGCCAGTAGGGGGACAGTGCATCCCTACGAGCAGTACTTC CASRGTVHPYEQYF TRBD1 TRBJ2-7 - TRBV19
TGCGCCAGCAGCATCCAGGGGGGAGTTTACGAGCAGTACTTC CASSIQGGVYEQYF - TRBJ2-7 - TRBV4-1
TGTGCCAGCAGCCGGACGGCTGGCAATCAGCCCCAGCATTTT CASSRTAGNQPQHF - TRBJ1-5 few TRBV27
TGTGCCAGCACCGTTCCGGGACAGGGTAATTCACCCCTCCACTTT CASTVPGQGNSPLHF TRBD1 TRBJ1-6 - TRBV7-9
TGTGCCAGCATTGGAGCCGAAGAGACCCAGTACTTC CASIGAEETQYF - TRBJ2-5 - TRBV27
TGCGCCAGCAGCCAAGACCCAGGGGCAATTCAAGAGACCCAGTACTTC CASSQDPGAIQETQYF - TRBJ2-5 - TRBV4-1
TGTGCCAGCAGCTGGGGCTGGGCTAGCGGCACAGATACGCAGTATTTT CASSWGWASGTDTQYF - TRBJ2-3 - TRBV7-2
TGTGCCAGCAGCGTCGGGTGGGGGGCCAACGTCCTGACTTTC CASSVGWGANVLTF - TRBJ2-6 - TRBV9
TGTGCCAGCAGCCCCGGGGGGGGAAACACCATATATTTT CASSPGGGNTIYF - TRBJ1-3 - TRBV7-7
TGCGCCAGCAGCCCGGGGCCCTACAATGAGCAGTTCTTC CASSPGPYNEQFF - TRBJ2-1 - TRBV4-1
TGCGCCAGCAGCTTGAACGGGCCAATCTACGAGCAGTACTTC CASSLNGPIYEQYF - TRBJ2-7 - TRBV5-1
TGTGCCAGCAGCTTAGGACTAGCGGGCCGCACCGGGGAGCTGTTTTTT CASSLGLAGRTGELFF TRBD2 TRBJ2-2 once TRBV7-8
TGTGCCAGCACCCCTGGGGTCGGCAGTTCCATGGACGAGCAGTACTTC CASTPGVGSSMDEQYF - TRBJ2-7 - TRBV7-9
TGTGCCAGCAGCAACCGAATATCGGACGGCTATGGCTACACCTTC CASSNRISDGYGYTF - TRBJ1-2 - TRBV5-6
TGTGCCCTTAAGTCGGGTTCTAATTCACCCCTCCACTTT CALKSGSNSPLHF - TRBJ1-6 few TRBV30
TGTGCCAGCAGCTTAACAGAGAACACCGGGGAGCTGTTTTTT CASSLTENTGELFF - TRBJ2-2 once TRBV7-9